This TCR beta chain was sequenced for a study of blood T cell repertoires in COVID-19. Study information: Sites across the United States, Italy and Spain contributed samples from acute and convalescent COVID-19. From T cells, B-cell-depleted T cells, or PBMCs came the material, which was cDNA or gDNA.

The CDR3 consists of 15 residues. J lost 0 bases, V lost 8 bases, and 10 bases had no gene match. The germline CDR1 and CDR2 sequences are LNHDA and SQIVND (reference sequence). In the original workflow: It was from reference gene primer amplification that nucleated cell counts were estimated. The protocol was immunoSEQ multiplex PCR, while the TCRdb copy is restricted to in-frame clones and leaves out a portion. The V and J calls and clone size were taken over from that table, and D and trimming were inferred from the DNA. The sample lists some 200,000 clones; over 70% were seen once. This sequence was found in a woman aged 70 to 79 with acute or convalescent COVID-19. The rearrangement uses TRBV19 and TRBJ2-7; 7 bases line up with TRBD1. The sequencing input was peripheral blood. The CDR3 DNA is TGTGCCAGTGGTGGGGACAGAGACAGCTCCTACGAGCAGTACTTC. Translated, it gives CASGGDRDSSYEQYF.